This T cell receptor beta chain was identified in a study of tumor-infiltrating lymphocytes in oesophageal squamous cell carcinoma. TCRdb ran MiXCR on the PCR reads and lists one entry per CDR3 protein. The sample holds about 11,000 distinct CDR3 sequences; under 60% are singletons and the top ten take around 17%. With 5 bases removed from V and 2 bases from J, the gap between germline ends came to 11 bases. The CDR3 contains 14 residues. CDR1 is SGHVS, CDR2 FQNEAQ, per germline. The J gene is TRBJ2-3, the V gene TRBV7-8; D perhaps matches TRBD1 (5 bases). The sequenced sample consisted of esophageal tumor tissue. The origin of this receptor is a female donor with esophageal squamous cell carcinoma. The CDR3 coding sequence is TGTGCCAGCAGCCAAGGGGATCCCACAGATACGCAGTATTTT. Its translation is CASSQGDPTDTQYF.